The source of this T cell receptor (beta chain) is a study of shared clonotypes between healthy human individuals. Study-level findings and limits: A reduction in generation probabilities was seen for non-shared clonotypes relative to those shared by all four donors. Donor clonotype sharing was expected to depend on sequencing depth. Tissues were not sampled, only blood, and their repertoires likely differ.

Notes on this clone: What it binds is not known.

Assay used: immunoSEQ multiplex PCR; TCRdb lists only in-frame clones, some missing. The sample yields 1,500,000 or so clones, around 97% seen once. The CDR3 is 15 residues long. Germline values: CDR1 MRHNA, CDR2 SNTAGT. Trimming cost V 3 bases and J 2 bases; bases outside gene matches: 6. Sequencing was carried out using naive CD4+ T cells sorted from blood. Stated subset: CD45RA+ positively selected. The rearrangement uses TRBV6-4 and TRBJ1-2; 7 nucleotides align to TRBD1. The source of this sequence is a man younger than 40 in good health. CDR3 sequence: CASSEGTETNYGYTF. The CDR3 DNA reads as TGTGCCAGCAGTGAAGGGACAGAGACAAACTATGGCTACACCTTC.